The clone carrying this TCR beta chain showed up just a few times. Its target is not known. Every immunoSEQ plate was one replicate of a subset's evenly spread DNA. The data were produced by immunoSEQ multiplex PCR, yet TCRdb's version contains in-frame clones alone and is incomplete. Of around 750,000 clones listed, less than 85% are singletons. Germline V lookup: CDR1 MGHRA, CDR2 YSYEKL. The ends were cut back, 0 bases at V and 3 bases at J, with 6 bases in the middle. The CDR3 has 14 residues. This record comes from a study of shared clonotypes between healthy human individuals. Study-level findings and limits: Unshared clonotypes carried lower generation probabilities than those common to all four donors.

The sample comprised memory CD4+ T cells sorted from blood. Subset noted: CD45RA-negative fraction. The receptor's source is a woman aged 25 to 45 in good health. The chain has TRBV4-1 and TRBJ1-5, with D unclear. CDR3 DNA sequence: TGCGCCAGCAGCCAAGATCATTACAATCAGCCCCAGCATTTT. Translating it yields CASSQDHYNQPQHF.